The entry below gives a single T cell receptor beta chain sequence along with its context. This entry comes from a study of human T cells and chemical hapten exposure. Study information: Skin of the upper inner arm, around 2 cm by around 2 cm, received 2% DPC for sensitization.

Single cDNA molecules in the library carried unique molecular identifiers attached during preparation. TCRdb redid the calling of the RACE reads with MiXCR, one entry per CDR3 protein. The sample lists 120,000 or so distinct CDR3 sequences, roughly 15% occurring once. This CDR3 comprises 10 residues. V lost 6 bases, J lost 4 bases, and 6 bases lay in between. CDR1 SQVTM and CDR2 ANQGSEA come from the germline V gene. Sample time point: patch test 1, 2 weeks after DPC sensitization. The sample's treatment: therapeutic diphenylcyclopropenone sensitization with weekly scalp DPC. Non-pregnant alopecia patients aged 18 to 70, suitable for DPC therapy.

The J gene is TRBJ1-1, the V gene TRBV29-1; possibly TRBD1 for D (5 bases). This receptor was taken from a young man with alopecia areata. Some clones in this sample may be carry-over from other donors' samples. The sample was whole blood, taken in connection with sensitization to the hapten diphenylcyclopropenone (DPC). The CDR3, as DNA: TGCAGCGTGAGGGGCACTGAAGCTTTCTTT. It specifies CSVRGTEAFF.